This T cell receptor beta chain is drawn from a study of T cells in Graves' hyperthyroidism and ophthalmopathy. Study findings and constraints: Blood shared most expanded thyroid clonotypes above 0.001.

Amplified regions were TCR beta CDR3 sequences from RNA transcripts. First-round RT-PCR with HTBI primers amplified the TCR CDR3 region. TCRdb reprocessed the multiplex PCR reads with MiXCR, giving one entry per CDR3 protein. This sample has more than 600,000 distinct CDR3 sequences; 16% occur once, and the top ten carry around 8.1%. This clonotype was seen only a few times. Its matching antigen is unknown. Calling Graves' hyperthyroidism stable meant ophthalmopathy did not progress within 18 months. Diagnoses rested on clinical symptoms, serum thyroxine and TRAb, thyroid ultrasound and orbital computed tomography. This CDR3 comprises 18 residues. Trimming left V 1 base short and J 0 bases short, with 18 bases between. Germline CDR1 and CDR2: MNHEY and SMNVEV (reference sequence).

Sample: blood. The TCR sequence derives from a man aged 18 to 29 with Graves' hyperthyroidism. The chain recombines TRBV27 with TRBJ2-5; no clear D gene. The CDR3 sequence: CASSLFYRGSNYQETQYF. The CDR3 nucleotides read TGTGCCAGCAGTTTATTTTATCGAGGCAGCAATTACCAAGAGACCCAGTACTTC.